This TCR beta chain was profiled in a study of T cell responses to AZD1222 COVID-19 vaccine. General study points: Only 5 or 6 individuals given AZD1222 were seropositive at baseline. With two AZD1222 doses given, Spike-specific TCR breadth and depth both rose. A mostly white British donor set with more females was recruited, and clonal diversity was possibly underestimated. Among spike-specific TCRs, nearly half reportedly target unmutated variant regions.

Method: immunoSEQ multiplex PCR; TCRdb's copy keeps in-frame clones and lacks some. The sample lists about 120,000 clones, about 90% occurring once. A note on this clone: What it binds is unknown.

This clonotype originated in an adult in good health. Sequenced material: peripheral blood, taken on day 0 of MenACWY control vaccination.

CDR3 nucleotide sequence: TGTGCCAGCAGCTTAGGCAATCAGGGCCCCGGAAACACCATATATTTT. This sequence encodes CASSLGNQGPGNTIYF. The rearrangement uses TRBV7-2 and TRBJ1-3; the D gene is possibly TRBD1 (5 bases). Trimming removed 1 base at V and 4 bases at J, with 14 bases between. Looked up from germline, CDR1 is SGHTA and CDR2 is FQGNSA. CDR3 size: 16 residues.